The present TCR beta chain was sequenced within a study of identical twins. The length of the CDR3 is 16 residues. Trimming at V came to 0 bases and at J to 0 bases, leaving 4 bases not matched to a gene. Looked up from germline, CDR1 is MNHEY and CDR2 is SVGAGI. General study results and limits: Twin pairs had excess sharing that was weaker in beta out-of-frame sequences. Monozygotic twins shared more out-of-frame TCR alpha than recombination models predicted.

TCRdb reprocessed the 5' RACE reads with MiXCR, giving one entry per CDR3 protein. The sample has 130,000 to 150,000 distinct CDR3 sequences, approximately 3.5% seen once. This clonotype was seen repeatedly, ten times or more. Its specificity is not known. Only healthy Caucasians were enrolled as donors. The chain employs TRBV6-5 and TRBJ2-7, with 8 bases lining up with TRBD2. This clonotype originated in a man between 18 and 35 years old in good health. Sequencing was carried out using memory T cells sorted from blood. Here the CDR3 DNA reads TGTGCCAGCAGTTACTCGAAAAGCGGGAGCTCCTACGAGCAGTACTTC. Translation: CASSYSKSGSSYEQYF.